This TCR beta chain was observed in a study of Graves' ophthalmopathy and Graves' hyperthyroidism. This CDR3 is 13 amino acids long. CDR1 is DFQATT and CDR2 is SNEGSKA in the germline V gene (reference sequence). Trimming left V 6 bases short and J 2 bases short, with 12 bases between. About this clonotype: Its target is not known.

The diagnosis combined clinical symptoms, thyroxine, TRAb, thyroid ultrasound and orbital computed tomography scans. General study points: Blood also carried most expanded thyroid clonotypes exceeding 0.001 frequency.

Scientists amplified the TCR beta CDR3 regions from RNA transcripts. Amplification began with first-round RT-PCR using HTBI primers, then second-round multiplex PCR was performed. MiXCR, run by TCRdb on the multiplex PCR reads, gives a single entry per CDR3 protein. The sample has around 520,000 distinct CDR3 sequences, approximately 37% seen once. This clonotype was obtained from an adult man with Graves' hyperthyroidism. What was sequenced was peripheral blood or thyroid tissue (not recorded which). This chain uses TRBV20-1 with TRBJ2-3, with a tentative D call TRBD2 (7 bases). The DNA for the CDR3 is TGCAGTGCCCAACGGGGGGCCACAGATACGCAGTATTTT. It specifies CSAQRGATDTQYF.